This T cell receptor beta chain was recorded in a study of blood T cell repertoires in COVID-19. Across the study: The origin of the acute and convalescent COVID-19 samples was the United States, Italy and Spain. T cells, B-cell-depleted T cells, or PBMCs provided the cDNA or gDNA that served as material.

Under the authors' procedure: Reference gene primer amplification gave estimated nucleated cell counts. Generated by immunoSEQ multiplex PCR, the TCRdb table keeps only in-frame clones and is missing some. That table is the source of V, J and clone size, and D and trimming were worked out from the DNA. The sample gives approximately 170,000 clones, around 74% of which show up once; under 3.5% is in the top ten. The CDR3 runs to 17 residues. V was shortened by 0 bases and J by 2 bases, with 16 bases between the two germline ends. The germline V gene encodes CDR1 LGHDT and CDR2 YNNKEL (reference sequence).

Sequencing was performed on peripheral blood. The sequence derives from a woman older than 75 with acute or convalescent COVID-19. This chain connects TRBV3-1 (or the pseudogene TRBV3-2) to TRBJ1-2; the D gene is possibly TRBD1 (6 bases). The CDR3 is CASSQDIGQLINYGYTF. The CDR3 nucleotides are TGTGCCAGCAGCCAAGATATCGGACAGCTGATAAACTATGGCTACACCTTC.